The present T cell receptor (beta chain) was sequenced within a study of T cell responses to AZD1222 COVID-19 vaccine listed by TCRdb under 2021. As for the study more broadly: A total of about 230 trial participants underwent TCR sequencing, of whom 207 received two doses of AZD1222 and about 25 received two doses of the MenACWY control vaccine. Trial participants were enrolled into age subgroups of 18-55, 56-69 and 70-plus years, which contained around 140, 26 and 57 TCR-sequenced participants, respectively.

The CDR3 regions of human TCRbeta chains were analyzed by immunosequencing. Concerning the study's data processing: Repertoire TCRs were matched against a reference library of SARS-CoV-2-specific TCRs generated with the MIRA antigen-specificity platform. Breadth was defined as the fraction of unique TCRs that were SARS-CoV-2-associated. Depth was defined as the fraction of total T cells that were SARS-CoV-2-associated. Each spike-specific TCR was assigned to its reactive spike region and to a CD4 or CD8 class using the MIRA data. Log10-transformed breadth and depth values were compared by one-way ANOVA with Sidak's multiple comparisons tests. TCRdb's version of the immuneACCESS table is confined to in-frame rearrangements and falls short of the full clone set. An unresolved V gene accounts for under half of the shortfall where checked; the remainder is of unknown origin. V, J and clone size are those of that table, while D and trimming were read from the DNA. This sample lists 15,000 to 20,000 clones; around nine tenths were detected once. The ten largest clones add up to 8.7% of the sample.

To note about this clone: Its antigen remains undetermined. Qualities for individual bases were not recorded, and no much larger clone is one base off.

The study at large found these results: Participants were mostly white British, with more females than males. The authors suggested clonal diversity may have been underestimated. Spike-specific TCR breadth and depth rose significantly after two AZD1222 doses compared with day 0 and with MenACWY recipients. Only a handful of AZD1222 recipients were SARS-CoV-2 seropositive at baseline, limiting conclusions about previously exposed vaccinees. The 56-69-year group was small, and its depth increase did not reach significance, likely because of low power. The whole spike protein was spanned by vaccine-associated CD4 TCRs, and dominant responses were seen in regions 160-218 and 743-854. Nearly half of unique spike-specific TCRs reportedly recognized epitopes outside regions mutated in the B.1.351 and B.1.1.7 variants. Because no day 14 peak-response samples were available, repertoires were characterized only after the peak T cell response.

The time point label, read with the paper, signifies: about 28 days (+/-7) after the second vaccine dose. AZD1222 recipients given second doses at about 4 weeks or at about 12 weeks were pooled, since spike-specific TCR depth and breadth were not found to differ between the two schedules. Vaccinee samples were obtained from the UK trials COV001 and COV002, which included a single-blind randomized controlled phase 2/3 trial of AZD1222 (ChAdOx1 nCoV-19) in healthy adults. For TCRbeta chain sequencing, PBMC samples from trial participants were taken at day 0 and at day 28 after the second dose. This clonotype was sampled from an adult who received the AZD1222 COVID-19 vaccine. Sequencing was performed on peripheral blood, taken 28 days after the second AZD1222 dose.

The DNA sequence reads TGTGCCAGCAGCATAACCTACTCTGGAAACACCATATATTTT. This encodes CASSITYSGNTIYF. The chain is assembled from TRBV28 and TRBJ1-3, with no confidently assigned D gene. The trim is 6 bases for V and 0 bases for J, with a gap of 9 bases between the germline ends. CDR1 and CDR2 are read off the germline V gene as MDHEN and SYDVKM. Its CDR3 holds 14 amino acids, cysteine through phenylalanine. The entry retains the CDR3 DNA only, 42 bases that are in frame from base 1.